These T cell receptor beta chains were read from a single sample in a study of T cells in Graves' hyperthyroidism and ophthalmopathy. A single record per CDR3 protein comes from TCRdb applying MiXCR to the multiplex PCR reads. The sample includes approximately 380,000 distinct CDR3 sequences, roughly 18% of them seen just once. Source material: blood. Receptors were obtained from a man aged 18-30 years with Graves' ophthalmopathy. CDR3s include the opening cysteine and the closing phenylalanine or tryptophan. Rows give clone size only sometimes, using once, few, many, or a class for an expanded clone.

CDR3aa,j_gene,abundance,v_gene
CASTQTGYYNEQFF,TRBJ2-1,-,TRBV6-1
CASSITTGGTFTEAFF,TRBJ1-1,-,TRBV7-2
CASSQPGMNQPQHF,TRBJ1-5,few,TRBV3-1
CASSYSGGGTGELFF,TRBJ2-2,many,TRBV6-5
CASRRAVGSSYNSPLHF,TRBJ1-6,-,TRBV6-1
CASSQDKNIQYF,TRBJ2-4,many,TRBV3-1
CASSLGGATSDTQYF,TRBJ2-3,many,TRBV5-1
CASSYDGEETRYF,TRBJ2-5,-,TRBV6-5
CASRRGSTNTEAFF,TRBJ1-1,-,TRBV6-1
CASTDTGTGKAFF,TRBJ1-1,many,TRBV3-1
CASKRGPEAFF,TRBJ1-1,-,TRBV27
CSARDAAVTGELFF,TRBJ2-2,-,TRBV20-1
CASSPGPGYEQYF,TRBJ2-7,many,TRBV18
CASRDPTNTYEQYF,TRBJ2-7,many,TRBV2
CASSLWDTPGELFF,TRBJ2-2,-,TRBV7-9
CASSRAGQGSNSPLHF,TRBJ1-6,-,TRBV18
CASSQSRETEAFF,TRBJ1-1,-,TRBV9
CAIRAGGNDEQYF,TRBJ2-7,-,TRBV10-3
CASSFQGGQYF,TRBJ2-5,-,TRBV28
CAGSFKSQAIPTGELFF,TRBJ2-2,-,TRBV12-3/TRBV12-4
CASSGGWDNGNQPQHF,TRBJ1-5,-,TRBV19
CASSLDYGRADEQFF,TRBJ2-1,few,TRBV11-3
CASSLAGGSGYTF,TRBJ1-2,many,TRBV7-9
CATSDGTGGADQPQHF,TRBJ1-5,-,TRBV24-1
CASGGVFETQYF,TRBJ2-5,-,TRBV12-3/TRBV12-4
CASSTSGTEEQYF,TRBJ2-7,many,TRBV5-1
CASSEALRTEAFF,TRBJ1-1,-,TRBV6-1
CAISESRDSKETQYF,TRBJ2-5,-,TRBV10-3
CASSELASGGETQYF,TRBJ2-5,-,TRBV2
CSAPLGGNSHEQYF,TRBJ2-7,-,TRBV20-1
CASSFGQGIEAFF,TRBJ1-1,many,TRBV5-1
CSAAGGQGDTQYF,TRBJ2-3,-,TRBV20-1
CASSQVGGWDKNIQYF,TRBJ2-4,few,TRBV3-1
CASSPWEGGDYGYTF,TRBJ1-2,-,TRBV7-9
CASSQAAGNEKLFF,TRBJ1-4,many,TRBV3-1
CAGVGAGGPTDTQYF,TRBJ2-3,few,TRBV19
CASSHMNAGETQYF,TRBJ2-5,-,TRBV6-5
CASSERQSYEQYF,TRBJ2-7,many,TRBV2
CSAPIGQNNQPQHF,TRBJ1-5,-,TRBV20-1
CASSLPSAGGRETQYF,TRBJ2-5,many,TRBV12-3/TRBV12-4
CASSLPGRIGYTF,TRBJ1-2,many,TRBV28
CASSPWDRGDYNEQFF,TRBJ2-1,many,TRBV7-9
CASSERDYDTGELFF,TRBJ2-2,-,TRBV6-1
CASRRSPDGLYGYTF,TRBJ1-2,-,TRBV6-1
CASSSWDRESETQYF,TRBJ2-5,many,TRBV7-9
CASRVARGTGGSSTSSGNTIYF,TRBJ1-3,many,TRBV2
CASSHGLPNTEAFF,TRBJ1-1,many,TRBV3-1
CASSSTSHEKLFF,TRBJ1-4,few,TRBV12-3/TRBV12-4
CSAHGLAGGRNEQFF,TRBJ2-1,-,TRBV20-1
CSAGSPSRGGLPMNTEAFF,TRBJ1-1,few,TRBV20-1
CASSADRGRNEQFF,TRBJ2-1,few,TRBV6-1
CSAERQTNTEAFF,TRBJ1-1,few,TRBV20-1
CASSADSYEQYF,TRBJ2-7,many,TRBV11-2
CASSAPRTYGGNTIYF,TRBJ1-3,-,TRBV19
CASSSGRTGPGEQYF,TRBJ2-7,many,TRBV6-2/TRBV6-3
CASSQEDKAHNSPLHF,TRBJ1-6,-,TRBV4-1
CAWTTSPTQYF,TRBJ2-3,-,TRBV30
CASSSTGTGNTEAFF,TRBJ1-1,many,TRBV27
CASSSDIYTGELFF,TRBJ2-2,-,TRBV7-9